This section outlines one TCR beta chain sequence together with its context. This entry is derived from a study of blood T cell repertoires in COVID-19. Study background: The origin of the acute and convalescent COVID-19 samples was the United States, Italy and Spain.

This table comes from immunoSEQ multiplex PCR, and its TCRdb copy is limited to in-frame clones, with some not included. The table includes some 200,000 clones, nearly 90% detected once. Germline trimming cut 4 bases from V and 3 bases from J; bases unmatched to any gene: 3. From germline, CDR1 is SGHNT and CDR2 YYREEE (reference sequence). The CDR3 is made up of 13 amino acids. The genes are TRBV5-4 and TRBJ2-7; 8 nucleotides line up with TRBD1. The source of this sequence is a woman aged 18-30 years who had recovered from COVID-19. Sequencing was done on a sample of peripheral blood. The CDR3 coding sequence is TGTGCCAGCAGCCCGACAGGGGTCTACGAGCAGTACTTC. This translates into CASSPTGVYEQYF.